These T cell receptor beta chains were read from a single sample in a study of T cells after yellow fever vaccination. MiXCR, run by TCRdb on the 5' RACE reads, gives a single entry per CDR3 protein. The sample records over 250,000 distinct CDR3 sequences, roughly 4.3% being singletons. The source was PBMCs, collected 5 days after the yellow fever booster vaccination. The receptor set was obtained from a man between 18 and 35 years old who received the YFV17D yellow fever vaccine. Both conserved end residues are part of each CDR3. The D gene is left open where the match is weak. Size values are once, few and many counts, or a class for expanded clones, and some rows have none.

-	TRBJ2-7	TRBV27	14	few	TGTGCCATCGCCCCCAGACAAGGATCCTACGAGCAGTACTTC	CAIAPRQGSYEQYF
-	TRBJ2-3	TRBV7-9	13	many	TGTGCCAGCAGCTTGGAGGGGTCAGATACGCAGTATTTT	CASSLEGSDTQYF
TRBD2	TRBJ2-1	TRBV6-2/TRBV6-3	17	-	TGTGCCAGCAGTTACGGCAGGCGGGGGAGCTCCTACAATGAGCAGTTCTTC	CASSYGRRGSSYNEQFF
TRBD1	TRBJ2-3	TRBV27	16	few	TGTGCCAGCAGTTTATGGGCAGGGGGCGCATTAAATACGCAGTATTTT	CASSLWAGGALNTQYF
-	TRBJ2-1	TRBV2	12	few	TGTGCCAGCAGTGACAGGGCTGGTGAGCAGTTCTTC	CASSDRAGEQFF
-	TRBJ1-2	TRBV6-6	12	-	TGTGCCAGTGTTGGTGGCAACTATGGCTACACCTTC	CASVGGNYGYTF
-	TRBJ2-6	TRBV10-3	13	few	TGTGCCATTTCCCCGGAGCCAGCTAGGGCCCTGACTTTC	CAISPEPARALTF
-	TRBJ2-7	TRBV7-6	12	few	TGTGCCAGCAGCTCCCTGACCTGGGAGCAGTACTTC	CASSSLTWEQYF
-	TRBJ2-5	TRBV5-6	13	many	TGTGCCAGCAGCTTGGACATGGTTAAGACCCAGTACTTC	CASSLDMVKTQYF
-	TRBJ1-5	TRBV20-1	14	few	TGCAGTGCTGCCCGGGACGTTAGCAATCAGCCCCAGCATTTT	CSAARDVSNQPQHF
TRBD2	TRBJ2-7	TRBV12-3/TRBV12-4	16	few	TGTGCCAGCAGACCGGGACTAGCGGGGGGGCCCTACGAGCAGTACTTC	CASRPGLAGGPYEQYF
TRBD2	TRBJ2-1	TRBV5-1	15	-	TGCGCCAGCAGCGGAGGGCGCGGGGGATACAATGAGCAGTTCTTC	CASSGGRGGYNEQFF
-	TRBJ2-5	TRBV10-3	13	few	TGTGCCACGGGCCCAACCGGGGCAGAGACCCAGTACTTC	CATGPTGAETQYF
TRBD2	TRBJ2-5	TRBV4-1	18	few	TGCGCCAGCAGCCAGTTAGTGGCTAGCGGGGGGGACCAAGAGACCCAGTACTTC	CASSQLVASGGDQETQYF
TRBD2	TRBJ2-3	TRBV4-3	16	few	TGCGCCAGCAGCCAATCTAGCGGGGGCCTCACAGATACGCAGTATTTT	CASSQSSGGLTDTQYF
-	TRBJ1-4	TRBV18	15	many	TGTGCCAGCTCACTCCCAAGTCCAGGAGGAGAAAAACTGTTTTTT	CASSLPSPGGEKLFF
-	TRBJ1-2	TRBV3-1	13	few	TGTGCCAGCAGCCGGGGCAGTTACTATGGCTACACCTTC	CASSRGSYYGYTF
TRBD1	TRBJ2-2	TRBV5-1	15	many	TGCGCCAGCAGCTCGGACAGGGGGCGAACCGGGGAGCTGTTTTTT	CASSSDRGRTGELFF
-	TRBJ1-1	TRBV5-1	15	-	TGCGCCAGCAGCACACAGGGAGTAGGGAACACTGAAGCTTTCTTT	CASSTQGVGNTEAFF
TRBD2	TRBJ2-1	TRBV7-6	15	many	TGTGCCAGCAGCTGGGGACTAGCGACCTACAATGAGCAGTTCTTC	CASSWGLATYNEQFF
TRBD1	TRBJ1-6	TRBV27	14	few	TGTGCCAGCAGTATTACAGGGGTAGGATCACCCCTCCACTTT	CASSITGVGSPLHF
-	TRBJ1-3	TRBV5-1	14	-	TGCGCCAGCAGCTTGGAAGCCTCTGGAAACACCATATATTTT	CASSLEASGNTIYF
-	TRBJ2-5	TRBV12-3/TRBV12-4	15	few	TGTGCCAGCAGTTTTAGAACCGAAGAGGTTAAGACCCAGTACTTC	CASSFRTEEVKTQYF
-	TRBJ2-5	TRBV6-2/TRBV6-3	12	-	TGTGCCAGCAGTTACGGCTTCCAGACCCAGTACTTC	CASSYGFQTQYF
-	TRBJ2-1	TRBV7-2	12	-	TGTGCCAGCAGCTTCCGAGACAGCGAGCAGTTCTTC	CASSFRDSEQFF
TRBD2	TRBJ2-1	TRBV7-2	16	many	TGTGCCAGCAGCCCTAGCGGGGGCAGCTCCTACAATGAGCAGTTCTTC	CASSPSGGSSYNEQFF
TRBD2	TRBJ2-7	TRBV11-2	13	-	TGTGCCAGCAGCGTGGGACTAGCGAACGAGCAGTACTTC	CASSVGLANEQYF
TRBD1	TRBJ1-5	TRBV12-3/TRBV12-4	16	-	TGTGCCAGCAGTTTAACTGGACAGGGGTCCAATCAGCCCCAGCATTTT	CASSLTGQGSNQPQHF
-	TRBJ1-5	TRBV6-5	13	-	TGTGCCAGCAGTTACAGCCTCCGTGGGCCCCAGCATTTT	CASSYSLRGPQHF
TRBD1	TRBJ2-2	TRBV6-2/TRBV6-3	16	many	TGTGCCAGCAGTTATGGGACAGGGCGAGCGACAGGGGAGCTGTTTTTT	CASSYGTGRATGELFF
-	TRBJ2-3	TRBV2	13	few	TGTGCCAGCAAACGGGGGTACACAGATACGCAGTATTTT	CASKRGYTDTQYF
TRBD2	TRBJ2-3	TRBV15	15	-	TGTGCCACCAGCAGGATAGCGGGGGGCACAGATACGCAGTATTTT	CATSRIAGGTDTQYF
-	TRBJ1-5	TRBV6-2/TRBV6-3	17	-	TGTGCCAGCAGTTTTGCGGGTCAGGATTACTTTTCCCAGCCCCAGCATTTT	CASSFAGQDYFSQPQHF
-	TRBJ1-4	TRBV6-2/TRBV6-3	15	many	TGTGCCAGCAGTTACGAGCGTCCGTTGAATGAAAAACTGTTTTTT	CASSYERPLNEKLFF
-	TRBJ1-2	TRBV10-3	14	-	TGTGCCATCGGGGGCCCAGGGGATAACTATGGCTACACCTTC	CAIGGPGDNYGYTF
-	TRBJ1-1	TRBV6-5	16	few	TGTGCCAGCAGATCACGTGAAACAGGGACGAACACTGAAGCTTTCTTT	CASRSRETGTNTEAFF
TRBD1	TRBJ2-2	TRBV19	16	few	TGTGCCAGTAGTCCCCGCCGGGACAGGAACACCGGGGAGCTGTTTTTT	CASSPRRDRNTGELFF
-	TRBJ1-6	TRBV27	15	-	TGTGCCAGCAGCCGTACACAGGGAATTAATTCACCCCTCCACTTT	CASSRTQGINSPLHF
-	TRBJ1-2	TRBV5-1	16	few	TGCGCCAGCAGCTTCAGTGCCGGGGGGGCGGCGGATGGCTACACCTTC	CASSFSAGGAADGYTF
-	TRBJ1-2	TRBV5-4	15	-	TGTGCCAGCAGCTTGGGAGGGGGGGTGGTCTATGGCTACACCTTC	CASSLGGGVVYGYTF
-	TRBJ2-7	TRBV20-1	17	few	TGCAGTGCTAGAACCATTGGGAGCAGGAGACGGCTAGGGGAGCAGTACTTC	CSARTIGSRRRLGEQYF
TRBD1	TRBJ1-5	TRBV3-1	15	-	TGTGCCAGCAGCCAAGCAGGGGGGGGCAATCAGCCCCAGCATTTT	CASSQAGGGNQPQHF
-	TRBJ1-1	TRBV7-2	13	-	TGTGCCAGCAGCCCCTATGTGAACACTGAAGCTTTCTTT	CASSPYVNTEAFF
-	TRBJ2-1	TRBV12-3/TRBV12-4	16	few	TGTGCCAGCAGTCATAAGGTCGTGGAGTTTGGGAATGAGCAGTTCTTC	CASSHKVVEFGNEQFF
-	TRBJ2-7	TRBV5-1	11	few	TGCGCCAGCAGTTCACCTCGGGAGCAGTACTTC	CASSSPREQYF
-	TRBJ1-2	TRBV4-2	14	-	TGTGCCAGCAGCCAAGACAAGGGGGGGGATGGCTACACCTTC	CASSQDKGGDGYTF
TRBD2	TRBJ2-3	TRBV10-3	15	many	TGTGCCATCAGTCAGACTAGCGGGAGCACAGATACGCAGTATTTT	CAISQTSGSTDTQYF
-	TRBJ2-3	TRBV4-1	17	-	TGCGCCAGCAGCCAATCCCCTACTAGAGGTACGCGAGATACGCAGTATTTT	CASSQSPTRGTRDTQYF
-	TRBJ1-5	TRBV19	15	-	TGTGCCAGTAGTATCCAGGGTTCTCGCAATCAGCCCCAGCATTTT	CASSIQGSRNQPQHF
-	TRBJ1-4	TRBV7-9	14	few	TGTGCCAGCAGCGCCCGTAGGAGCGATGAAAAACTGTTTTTT	CASSARRSDEKLFF
-	TRBJ2-1	TRBV15	15	few	TGTGCCACCAGCAGAGTAGGGTGGATTGGGGATGAGCAGTTCTTC	CATSRVGWIGDEQFF
TRBD2	TRBJ2-3	TRBV12-3/TRBV12-4	16	many	TGTGCCAGCAGCCTGACTAGCGGGGGTTCCACAGATACGCAGTATTTT	CASSLTSGGSTDTQYF
-	TRBJ2-6	TRBV6-6	20	few	TGTGCCAGCAGTTACTGGCGGTCGGGGCGGCACTTCTCTGGGGCCAACGTCCTGACTTTC	CASSYWRSGRHFSGANVLTF
-	TRBJ1-1	TRBV10-3	19	-	TGTGCCATCAGTGAGTCGGTCCCCGCAGGGTTTTCGAATTCGCCTGAAGCTTTCTTT	CAISESVPAGFSNSPEAFF
TRBD1	TRBJ2-7	TRBV12-3/TRBV12-4	14	-	TGTGCCAGCAGTCAACAGGGGGGTGGCTACGAGCAGTACTTC	CASSQQGGGYEQYF